The 25 T cell receptor beta chains in this list originate from one sample, sequenced in a study of blood T cell repertoires in COVID-19. Profiled with immunoSEQ multiplex PCR; TCRdb holds only in-frame clones, not every one. The data show fewer than 200,000 clones, 83% seen once. The sample consisted of peripheral blood. These TCRs come from a woman older than 75 with acute or convalescent COVID-19.

This chain joins TRBV30 and TRBJ1-1, with no clear D. V was clipped by 4 bases and J by 4 bases, with 13 bases between them. The germline gives CDR1 GTSNPN, CDR2 SVGIG (reference sequence). This CDR3 is 13 amino acids long. The CDR3 sequence is CAWKSRLGTEAFF. The CDR3 DNA reads as TGTGCCTGGAAATCCAGGTTGGGCACTGAAGCTTTCTTT.

The chain combines TRBV5-1 with TRBJ2-7; no definite D call. Trimming cost V 5 bases and J 5 bases, with 14 bases left between them. CDR3 length: 13 amino acids. Germline V gene sequence: CDR1 SGHRS, CDR2 YFSETQ. This CDR3 is CASSTGVPHEQYF. In nucleotides, the CDR3 is TGCGCCAGCAGTACCGGAGTGCCCCACGAGCAGTACTTC.

The rearrangement links TRBV29-1 to TRBJ2-6; 7 bases align to TRBD1. Germline V gene lookup returns CDR1 SQVTM and CDR2 ANQGSEA. This CDR3 is 15 amino acids long. With V trimmed by 7 bases and J by 0 bases, 6 bases remained unmatched. CDR3 sequence: CSALGDSSGANVLTF. CDR3 coding DNA: TGCAGCGCTCTTGGGGACAGCTCTGGGGCCAACGTCCTGACTTTC.

The V gene is TRBV19, the J gene TRBJ2-2; 7 positions agree with TRBD1. The CDR3 sequence is 13 residues long. The V gene end was trimmed by 7 bases and the J gene end by 8 bases; junction bases not matched to a gene: 7. Germline V lookup: CDR1 LNHDA, CDR2 SQIVND (reference sequence). The CDR3 is CASTDRAVGELFF. CDR3 sequence (DNA): TGTGCCAGTACAGACAGGGCGGTGGGGGAGCTGTTTTTT.

A note on this clone: At one boundary the junction diverges from the germline segment, which might be a read error. The rearrangement joins TRBV3-1 (or the pseudogene TRBV3-2) to TRBJ2-5; 9 bases fit TRBD2. Germline V gene sequence: CDR1 LGHDT, CDR2 YNNKEL (reference sequence). The CDR3 extends over 14 amino acids. DNA of the CDR3: TGCGCCACCCACCGGGCGGGGGGGGCGGGCACCCAGTACTTC. Translation: CATHRAGGAGTQYF.

CDR3 sequence: CASSYNRGNEQYF. The CDR3 bases are TGTGCCAGCAGTTACAACAGGGGGAATGAGCAGTACTTC. The chain recombines TRBV6-2 or TRBV6-3 with TRBJ2-7; 8 positions agree with TRBD1. Trimming took 2 bases from V and 7 from J; bases not matched to a gene: 4. The CDR3 is made up of 13 amino acids. CDR1 and CDR2 from the germline V gene are MNHEY and SVGEGT.

The V and J genes are TRBV27 and TRBJ1-3; possibly TRBD1 for D (6 bases). Deletions cut 8 bases from V and 0 bases from J, with 14 bases between. Germline V lookup: CDR1 MNHEY, CDR2 SMNVEV (reference sequence). The CDR3 has 15 amino acids. CDR3 loop: CASPLGGPSGNTIYF. Here the CDR3 DNA reads TGTGCCAGCCCACTGGGGGGGCCCTCTGGAAACACCATATATTTT.

The genes are TRBV7-8 and TRBJ2-2, with D possibly TRBD1 on 5 matching bases. The CDR3 sequence is 16 residues long. Germline values: CDR1 SGHVS, CDR2 FQNEAQ. V shed 4 bases and J shed 6 bases, with 18 bases lying between them. CDR3 loop: CASSSRPGIAPGELFF. The CDR3 DNA reads as TGTGCCAGCAGCTCACGGCCAGGGATTGCTCCCGGGGAGCTGTTTTTT.

The chain combines TRBV6-5 with TRBJ2-1; 9 bases match TRBD2. This CDR3 comprises 15 residues. CDR1 is MNHEY and CDR2 is SVGAGI in the germline V gene. The ends lost 6 bases at V and 6 bases at J; junction bases unmatched: 9. The CDR3 DNA is TGTGCCAGCAGGATTTTAGCGGGAGAGGGCAATGAGCAGTTCTTC. Protein product: CASRILAGEGNEQFF.

The chain is built from TRBV6-1 and TRBJ1-6, with TRBD1 matching 11 bases. The CDR3 is 16 residues long. V trimming: 4 bases; J trimming: 10 bases; junction bases outside the gene matches: 9. Germline values: CDR1 MNHNS, CDR2 SASEGT. The CDR3 spells CASSAFGQGAVSPLHF. The CDR3 DNA is TGTGCCAGCAGTGCCTTTGGACAGGGGGCGGTATCACCCCTCCACTTT.

V is TRBV10-3 and J is TRBJ2-1, with D possibly TRBD2 on 6 matching bases. The V end lost 2 bases, the J end lost 3 bases, and 8 bases lay between the germline ends. The germline V gene encodes CDR1 ENHRY and CDR2 SYGVKD. The CDR3 spans 14 residues. CDR3 nucleotide sequence: TGTGCCATCAGTGAGGGGGGAGGCTACAATGAGCAGTTCTTC. Its translation: CAISEGGGYNEQFF.

This sequence joins TRBV9 and TRBJ2-3; 8 nucleotides agree with TRBD1. The germline V gene encodes CDR1 SGDLS and CDR2 YYNGEE. V lost 6 bases to trimming and J lost 2 bases; unmatched junction nucleotides: 2. The CDR3 loop spans 13 amino acids. The CDR3: CASTGGSTDTQYF. In DNA, the CDR3 is TGTGCCAGCACAGGGGGCTCCACAGATACGCAGTATTTT.

V gene TRBV6-2 or TRBV6-3 combines with J gene TRBJ1-2, with 9 bases lining up with TRBD1. The CDR3 has 15 residues. V gave up 8 bases and J gave up 9 bases; unmatched junction bases: 16. Germline values: CDR1 MNHEY, CDR2 SVGEGT. CDR3 region: CASRLSGQGRLSYTF. CDR3 in DNA: TGTGCCAGCCGCCTTTCGGGACAGGGACGCCTTAGCTACACCTTC.

V usage is TRBV5-6 and J usage is TRBJ1-5; possible D gene TRBD1, 5 bases. Trimming stripped 4 bases from V and 7 bases from J, with 15 bases between. Germline loops: CDR1 SGHDT, CDR2 YYEEEE. The CDR3 runs 14 residues. The chain's CDR3 is CASSSLRASQPQHF. The DNA of the CDR3 is TGTGCCAGCAGCAGTCTCAGGGCGTCGCAGCCCCAGCATTTT. Full variable domain (remainder filled in from reference TRBV5-6 and TRBJ1-5): DAGVTQSPTHLIKTRGQQVTLRCSPKSGHDTVSWYQQALGQGPQFIFQYYEEEERQRGNFPDRFSGHQFPNYSSELNVNALLLGDSALYLCASSSLRASQPQHFGDGTRLSIL.

The CDR3 DNA sequence: TGTGCCTGGAGTGTGGGCGGGGCCTCCTACGAGCAGTACTTC. The encoded protein is CAWSVGGASYEQYF. The rearrangement uses TRBV30 and TRBJ2-7, with TRBD2 as a possible D gene (6 bases). V lost 0 bases, J lost 0 bases, and 9 bases lay in between. The CDR3 is 14 amino acids. From germline, CDR1 is GTSNPN and CDR2 SVGIG (reference sequence).

As DNA, the CDR3 is TGTGCCACCAAAACAGGGAAGGAGACCCAGTACTTC. It encodes CATKTGKETQYF. The rearrangement uses TRBV7-9 and TRBJ2-5; weak D call: TRBD1 (6 bases). Germline CDR1 SEHNR, CDR2 FQNEAQ (reference sequence). The CDR3 runs to 12 residues. Between the trimmed V and J ends, which lost 10 bases and 5 bases, there was a span of 14 bases.

The genes are TRBV6-6 and TRBJ1-2, with 9 bases fitting TRBD1. Germline V CDR1 and CDR2: MNHNY, SVGAGI (reference sequence). V was pared by 0 bases and J by 4 bases, with 6 bases of the junction left unmatched. The CDR3 sequence is 16 residues long. DNA of the CDR3: TGTGCCAGCAGTTACTCGAGGACAGGGGAGATCTATGGCTACACCTTC. Translating it yields CASSYSRTGEIYGYTF.

This chain joins TRBV6-5 and TRBJ2-1; 8 bases are a match to TRBD2. Germline V lookup: CDR1 MNHEY, CDR2 SVGAGI. This CDR3 has 15 amino acids. J was trimmed by 2 bases and V by 6 bases; bases with no gene match: 6. The CDR3 spells CASSQSGGPYNEQFF. In nucleotides, the CDR3 is TGTGCCAGCAGCCAAAGCGGGGGCCCCTACAATGAGCAGTTCTTC.

This chain uses TRBV12-3 or TRBV12-4 with TRBJ2-2, with D uncertain. Trimming stripped 5 bases from V and 7 bases from J, with 11 bases between. This CDR3 has 13 residues. In nucleotides, the CDR3 is TGTGCCAGCAGTCCAACGAGGATCGGGGAGCTGTTTTTT. It is translated as CASSPTRIGELFF.

The chain uses TRBV5-6 and TRBJ2-7; D might be TRBD2 (6 bases). Germline V gives CDR1 SGHDT, CDR2 YYEEEE. V was trimmed by 5 bases and J by 3 bases, leaving 12 bases between them. The CDR3 has 13 residues. CDR3 protein: CASSGRGNYEQYF. The CDR3 DNA reads as TGTGCCAGCAGTGGACGGGGGAACTACGAGCAGTACTTC.

The rearrangement uses TRBV19 and TRBJ2-3, with D possibly matching TRBD2 (5 bases). V dropped 1 base and J dropped 0 bases, with 8 bases sitting between them. This CDR3 spans 15 amino acids. Germline V gene lookup returns CDR1 LNHDA and CDR2 SQIVND (reference sequence). This CDR3 is CASSIGGRSTDTQYF. DNA of the CDR3: TGTGCCAGTAGTATAGGAGGGCGCAGCACAGATACGCAGTATTTT.

This chain links TRBV4-3 with TRBJ1-1; D is uncertain. V was clipped by 4 bases and J by 3 bases, with 15 bases between them. This CDR3 comprises 15 residues. The germline V gene has CDR1 LGHNA and CDR2 YSLEER. CDR3: CASSPRPRGDTEAFF. The CDR3 coding sequence is TGCGCCAGCAGCCCCCGCCCCAGAGGTGACACTGAAGCTTTCTTT.

This clone showed up just once. The chain uses TRBV6-1 and TRBJ1-1; D uncertain. Looked up from germline, CDR1 is MNHNS and CDR2 is SASEGT. The V and J ends lost 2 bases and 1 base respectively, with 11 bases between them. The CDR3 has 15 amino acids. CDR3: CASSEHETPNTEAFF. The DNA of the CDR3 is TGTGCCAGCAGTGAACATGAGACACCGAACACTGAAGCTTTCTTT.

Only one count was recorded for this clone. The chain employs TRBV19 and TRBJ2-1; 7 positions match TRBD2. The CDR3 sequence is 14 residues long. V shed 7 bases, J shed 8 bases, and the junction held 11 bases outside the gene matches. Germline assignment: CDR1 LNHDA and CDR2 SQIVND (reference sequence). In DNA form, the CDR3 reads TGTGCCAGTAAGTGGACTAGGGACGTTGATGAGCAGTTCTTC. Protein product: CASKWTRDVDEQFF.

V usage is TRBV4-1 and J usage is TRBJ2-7; 8 nucleotides match TRBD1. The CDR3 is made up of 16 amino acids. Per germline, CDR1 MGHRA and CDR2 YSYEKL. V was pared by 4 bases and J by 0 bases, with 8 bases of the junction left unmatched. CDR3 in DNA: TGCGCCAGCAGCCTCCAAGACGGACAGGGCTCCTACGAGCAGTACTTC. It is translated as CASSLQDGQGSYEQYF.